The sequence of this T cell receptor beta chain was determined in a study of OX40 agonist ivuxolimab in advanced cancers. Overall study findings and caveats: Low clonal expansion, among the lowest seen, marked partial responders at 0.1-3.0 mg/kg. The study found that CD8+ T cells averaged more expanded clones than CD4+.

The assay was immunoSEQ multiplex PCR, and TCRdb's table has in-frame clones only and misses some. The data show some 100,000 clones, with nearly 90% seen just once and roughly 0.16% held by the top ten. This CDR3 is built from 13 residues. Losses at the gene ends were 2 bases for V and 4 bases for J; bases not matched to a gene: 0. Germline V gene data show CDR1 as SGDLS and CDR2 as YYNGEE. About this clone: Its antigen is unidentified.

The chain employs TRBV9 and TRBJ1-2; 9 bases line up with TRBD1. The clonotype was recovered from an adult with an advanced solid tumor such as melanoma, head and neck, liver or kidney cancer. The source material was CD4+ or CD8+ T cells sorted from blood, sampled in a trial of the OX40 agonist ivuxolimab. The chain's CDR3 is CASSVDRGYGYTF. Written as DNA, the CDR3 is TGTGCCAGCAGCGTGGACAGGGGCTATGGCTACACCTTC.